The 29 T cell receptor beta chains below come from one sample, sequenced in a study of early T cells in non-severe SARS-CoV-2 infection. TCRdb reanalysed the 5' RACE reads using MiXCR and keeps one entry per CDR3 protein. Of 45,000 to 70,000 distinct CDR3 sequences listed, around 7.7% are singletons. This material consisted of whole blood, taken at baseline. The receptors come from an adult who was a healthcare worker with PCR-confirmed SARS-CoV-2 infection or an uninfected control (not recorded which).

This clonotype was observed a few times. The chain has TRBV18 and TRBJ1-2; D might be TRBD1 (5 bases). The CDR3 contains 13 residues. Trimming stripped 3 bases from V and 7 bases from J, with 12 bases between. CDR1 and CDR2 from the germline V gene are KGHSH and LQKENI. The CDR3, as DNA: TGTGCCAGCTCACCGGATTCAGGGCCTGGCTACACCTTC. Translated, it gives CASSPDSGPGYTF.

This clonotype appeared a few times. The CDR3 here is CATSDLHRPEKYF. CDR3 DNA sequence: TGTGCCACCAGTGATTTGCATAGGCCGGAGAAGTACTTC. The J gene is TRBJ2-4, the V gene TRBV24-1; D remains ambiguous. The V and J ends lost 0 bases and 14 bases respectively, with 13 bases between them. This CDR3 is built from 13 residues. The germline V gene has CDR1 KGHDR and CDR2 SFDVKD.

This clonotype was detected ten times or more. The V gene is TRBV12-3 or TRBV12-4, the J gene TRBJ1-5, with D unresolved. This CDR3 contains 14 residues. V lost 3 bases and J 4 bases, leaving 10 bases between the germline ends. CDR3 region: CASSFRLGNQPQHF. The CDR3 region has the DNA TGTGCCAGCAGTTTCCGCCTGGGGAATCAGCCCCAGCATTTT.

A few counts support this clonotype. J is TRBJ1-6 and V is TRBV14; D uncertain. Germline CDR1 SGHDN, CDR2 FVKESK. Trimming stripped 4 bases from V and 1 base from J, with 5 bases between. There are 14 residues in the CDR3. The CDR3 region is CASSRGSYNSPLHF. CDR3 in DNA: TGTGCCAGCAGCCGCGGTTCCTATAATTCACCCCTCCACTTT.

This clonotype was picked up many times. The chain employs TRBV6-2 or TRBV6-3 and TRBJ2-1; D is perhaps TRBD1 (6 bases). The germline V gene encodes CDR1 MNHEY and CDR2 SVGEGT. This CDR3 is built from 17 residues. The germline V and J ends were trimmed by 2 bases and 2 bases, with 16 bases remaining between them. CDR3 amino acids: CASSYPQRGKAYNEQFF. DNA of the CDR3: TGTGCCAGCAGTTACCCTCAGAGGGGGAAAGCCTACAATGAGCAGTTCTTC.

In this sample, this clonotype turned up many times. V usage is TRBV11-2 and J usage is TRBJ2-2; the match to TRBD2 covers 7 bases. The CDR3 runs to 16 residues. Germline V gene data show CDR1 as SGHAT and CDR2 as FQNNGV. V gave up 4 bases and J gave up 5 bases; unmatched junction bases: 10. CDR3 protein: CASSSLGGEGTGELFF. The CDR3 DNA reads TGTGCCAGCAGCTCCCTGGGAGGGGAGGGAACCGGGGAGCTGTTTTTT. Variable domain in full (rest from reference TRBV11-2 and TRBJ2-2): EAGVAQSPRYKIIEKRQSVAFWCNPISGHATLYWYQQILGQGPKLLIQFQNNGVVDDSQLPKDRFSAERLKGVDSTLKIQPAKLEDSAVYLCASSSLGGEGTGELFFGEGSRLTVL.

This clonotype was found a few times. The J gene is TRBJ1-4, the V gene TRBV5-1; TRBD1 matches 8 bases. With V trimmed by 0 bases and J by 5 bases, 3 bases remained unmatched. Germline CDR1 reads SGHRS; CDR2 reads YFSETQ. CDR3 length equals 15 residues. The CDR3 loop is CASSLAPGGNEKLFF. CDR3 nucleotide sequence: TGCGCCAGCAGCTTGGCCCCAGGGGGCAATGAAAAACTGTTTTTT.

The J gene is TRBJ1-5, the V gene TRBV6-5; D uncertain. Per germline, CDR1 MNHEY and CDR2 SVGAGI. The CDR3 length is 13 residues. Trimming took 8 bases from V and 4 from J, leaving 12 bases between them. The CDR3 protein is CASGSRENQPQHF. CDR3 nucleotide sequence: TGTGCCAGCGGGTCAAGGGAAAATCAGCCCCAGCATTTT.

This clonotype was counted ten times or more. The rearrangement links TRBV4-1 to TRBJ2-1; D uncertain. Looked up from germline, CDR1 is MGHRA and CDR2 is YSYEKL. The CDR3 consists of 14 residues. V gave up 0 bases and J gave up 4 bases, with 7 bases separating them. The CDR3 DNA reads TGCGCCAGCAGCCAAGATATGGAGTACAATGAGCAGTTCTTC. Its translation: CASSQDMEYNEQFF.

This clonotype has ten or more counts. This chain uses TRBV28 with TRBJ2-7, with 7 positions matching TRBD1. The V segment lost 7 bases and the J segment 9 bases; nucleotides outside the gene matches: 15. Germline CDR1 reads MDHEN; CDR2 reads SYDVKM. This CDR3 region has 14 residues. CDR3 bases: TGTGCCAGCATGGGGGAGACAGGGCAGAGGAGGCAGTACTTC. It translates to CASMGETGQRRQYF.

This clonotype was found a few times. V gene TRBV5-1 combines with J gene TRBJ2-3, with D perhaps being TRBD1 or TRBD2 (5 bases each). V lost 0 bases to trimming and J lost 3 bases, with 14 bases between them. Germline CDR1 reads SGHRS; CDR2 reads YFSETQ. The CDR3 extends over 16 amino acids. The DNA of the CDR3 is TGCGCCAGCAGCTTGGAAGTGGGACCCCCTACAGATACGCAGTATTTT. It encodes CASSLEVGPPTDTQYF.

The V gene is TRBV9, the J gene TRBJ2-7; 7 bases align to TRBD2. Germline V gives CDR1 SGDLS, CDR2 YYNGEE. V was clipped by 0 bases and J by 2 bases; unmatched bases: 2. CDR3 length equals 14 residues. CDR3 protein: CASSVDLAAYEQYF. The CDR3 bases are TGTGCCAGCAGCGTAGACCTAGCGGCCTACGAGCAGTACTTC.

The table lists this clonotype with many counts. The chain employs TRBV20-1 and TRBJ1-1; no reliable D call. CDR1 and CDR2 (germline): DFQATT, SNEGSKA (reference sequence). Trimming shortened V by 6 bases and J by 1 base, and 6 bases separated the two germline ends. This CDR3 is 11 amino acids long. Here the CDR3 reads CSATKNTEAFF. DNA of the CDR3: TGCAGTGCAACAAAGAACACTGAAGCTTTCTTT.

This clonotype was counted only a few times. The chain is built from TRBV6-2 or TRBV6-3 and TRBJ2-7; D call uncertain. The CDR3 has 12 residues. The germline gives CDR1 MNHEY, CDR2 SVGEGT. V gave up 5 bases and J gave up 3 bases, with 8 bases separating them. CDR3 bases: TGTGCCAGCAGTCATACGGGCTACGAGCAGTACTTC. Translating it yields CASSHTGYEQYF.

There are a few counts of this clonotype. V is TRBV3-1 and J is TRBJ2-7; D possibly corresponds to TRBD1 (6 bases). This CDR3 is built from 14 residues. Germline-derived CDR1 and CDR2 are LGHDT and YNNKEL (reference sequence). V was trimmed by 3 bases and J by 3 bases, leaving 12 bases between them. This chain's CDR3 is CASSQATGFYEQYF. The CDR3 DNA follows: TGTGCCAGCAGCCAGGCTACAGGGTTCTACGAGCAGTACTTC.

V and J are TRBV4-1 and TRBJ2-7; D unclear. Trimming cost V 0 bases and J 0 bases, with 9 bases left between them. Germline CDR1 reads MGHRA; CDR2 reads YSYEKL. The CDR3 is 15 residues long. Here the CDR3 reads CASSQEAGSSYEQYF. The CDR3 bases are TGCGCCAGCAGCCAAGAGGCAGGCAGCTCCTACGAGCAGTACTTC.

This clonotype was seen repeatedly, ten times or more. The chain uses TRBV30 and TRBJ2-7; 9 nucleotides agree with TRBD2. In germline, CDR1 is GTSNPN, CDR2 SVGIG (reference sequence). The V and J ends lost 4 bases and 6 bases, in that order; junction bases with no gene match: 7. The CDR3 is made up of 13 amino acids. Written as DNA, the CDR3 is TGTGCCTGGACGAAAGGCGGGAGGGGCGAGCAGTACTTC. Protein product: CAWTKGGRGEQYF.

This sequence joins TRBV15 and TRBJ2-1; D possibly corresponds to TRBD1 (5 bases). The germline gives CDR1 LNHNV, CDR2 YYDKDF (reference sequence). CDR3 length: 14 residues. The V and J ends lost 1 base and 6 bases respectively, with 10 bases between them. The CDR3: CATSRVAGPNEQFF. DNA of the CDR3: TGTGCCACCAGCAGAGTAGCAGGGCCCAATGAGCAGTTCTTC.

This clonotype turned up a few times. The chain is built from TRBV7-9 and TRBJ2-3; 13 positions match TRBD2. The V and J ends lost 1 base and 4 bases, in that order; junction bases with no gene match: 5. Germline V lookup: CDR1 SEHNR, CDR2 FQNEAQ (reference sequence). This CDR3 comprises 17 residues. The CDR3 loop is CASSLDRTSGSSDTQYF. The CDR3 nucleotides are TGTGCCAGCAGCTTAGACCGGACTAGCGGGAGCTCAGATACGCAGTATTTT.

This clonotype was seen a handful of times. The chain recombines TRBV24-1 with TRBJ2-1; 9 bases align to TRBD1. The CDR3 has 16 residues. CDR1 is KGHDR, CDR2 SFDVKD, per germline. V was pared by 9 bases and J by 10 bases, with 18 bases of the junction left unmatched. In nucleotides, the CDR3 is TGTGCCACCGCGGCACCAATACAGGGGGCCCTCGGCGAGCAGTTCTTC. This translates into CATAAPIQGALGEQFF.

CDR3 region: CATSDLTTGIGFYNEQFF. CDR3 DNA sequence: TGTGCCACCAGTGATCTCACCACAGGAATCGGATTCTACAATGAGCAGTTCTTC. The chain combines TRBV24-1 with TRBJ2-1; D may be TRBD1 (5 bases). V gave up 3 bases and J gave up 3 bases, with 20 bases separating them. CDR3 size: 18 residues. Germline-derived CDR1 and CDR2 are KGHDR and SFDVKD.

This clonotype has just a few counts. This chain links TRBV4-3 with TRBJ1-2; D is unresolved. The germline V and J ends were trimmed by 0 bases and 4 bases, with 6 bases remaining between them. The CDR3 has 13 residues. Germline-derived CDR1 and CDR2 are LGHNA and YSLEER. The CDR3 reads CASSQDRVYGYTF. CDR3 bases: TGCGCCAGCAGCCAAGATAGGGTCTATGGCTACACCTTC.

The chain couples TRBV18 to TRBJ2-1, with unresolved D. The CDR3 sequence is 14 residues long. Trimming took off 0 bases at V and 5 bases at J, with 8 bases between the two ends. Germline V gene lookup returns CDR1 KGHSH and CDR2 LQKENI. CDR3 region: CASSPPGNNNEQFF. For the CDR3, the DNA is TGTGCCAGCTCACCACCTGGGAATAACAATGAGCAGTTCTTC. Full variable domain (remainder filled in from reference TRBV18 and TRBJ2-1): NAGVMQNPRHLVRRRGQEARLRCSPMKGHSHVYWYRQLPEEGLKFMVYLQKENIIDESGMPKERFSAEFPKEGPSILRIQQVVRGDSAAYFCASSPPGNNNEQFFGPGTRLTVL.

This clonotype was seen many times. The chain is built from TRBV24-1 and TRBJ2-1; D is uncertain. V dropped 10 bases and J dropped 2 bases, with 5 bases sitting between them. Per germline, CDR1 KGHDR and CDR2 SFDVKD. The CDR3 runs 11 residues. CDR3 nucleotide sequence: TGTGCCACAGGGACCTACAATGAGCAGTTCTTC. Translated, it gives CATGTYNEQFF.

There are a few counts of this clonotype. The chain carries TRBV5-1 and TRBJ2-1; 8 bases are a match to TRBD2. Germline CDR1 SGHRS, CDR2 YFSETQ. V lost 1 base and J lost 9; bases outside the gene matches: 15. CDR3 length equals 17 residues. The CDR3 here is CASSLPVVIGGRSEQFF. The DNA of the CDR3 is TGCGCCAGCAGCTTGCCCGTTGTGATTGGCGGGAGGTCTGAGCAGTTCTTC.

This clonotype appeared a few times. V usage is TRBV27 and J usage is TRBJ2-7; the match to TRBD1 covers 8 bases. Germline V gene data show CDR1 as MNHEY and CDR2 as SMNVEV (reference sequence). The CDR3 spans 15 residues. V trimming: 5 bases; J trimming: 1 base; junction bases outside the gene matches: 7. The chain's CDR3 is CASSGQGATSYEQYF. Here the CDR3 DNA reads TGTGCCAGCAGTGGTCAGGGGGCTACATCCTACGAGCAGTACTTC.

This clonotype occurred many times. The genes are TRBV7-2 and TRBJ1-1; no definite D call. Germline values: CDR1 SGHTA, CDR2 FQGNSA. The CDR3 is made up of 13 amino acids. The V and J ends lost 7 bases and 0 bases respectively, with 9 bases between them. This CDR3 is CASNQRMNTEAFF. The DNA of the CDR3 is TGTGCCAGCAATCAAAGGATGAACACTGAAGCTTTCTTT. The complete variable domain, with remaining parts taken from reference TRBV7-2 and TRBJ1-1, reads GAGVSQSPSNKVTEKGKDVELRCDPISGHTALYWYRQSLGQGLEFLIYFQGNSAPDKSGLPSDRFSAERTGGSVSTLTIQRTQQEDSAVYLCASNQRMNTEAFFGQGTRLTVV.

This clonotype was recorded a few times. The chain has TRBV25-1 and TRBJ2-6; the D gene is possibly TRBD1 (5 bases). The germline V and J ends were trimmed by 3 bases and 3 bases, with 12 bases remaining between them. This CDR3 region has 16 residues. CDR1 and CDR2 from the germline V gene are MGHDK and SYGVNS. In nucleotides, the CDR3 is TGTGCCAGCAGTGACAGGGTTTACGGTGGGGCCAACGTCCTGACTTTC. Translation: CASSDRVYGGANVLTF.

There are a few counts of this clonotype. The J gene is TRBJ2-7, the V gene TRBV12-3 or TRBV12-4, with 10 bases fitting TRBD1. This CDR3 is built from 14 residues. V was clipped by 6 bases and J by 5 bases; unmatched bases: 7. CDR3 bases: TGTGCCAGCAGGCCGGGACAGGGGCTAAACGAGCAGTACTTC. Its translation: CASRPGQGLNEQYF.